One T cell receptor beta chain is described in this entry. What it recognizes is unknown. The PCR employed 60 Vbeta primers together with 13 Jbeta primers. Only in-frame clones appear in the TCRdb table, and some are missing; sequencing was by immunoSEQ multiplex PCR. This repertoire shows approximately 200,000 clones, over 70% found once; its top ten account for 3.1%. The CDR3 consists of 15 residues. CDR1 is MNHEY, CDR2 SVGAGI, per germline. V dropped 6 bases and J dropped 4 bases, with 15 bases sitting between them. The data were obtained in a study of cytomegalovirus exposure and HLA in healthy donors. Findings and caveats of the study: There were 150 to 200 TCR beta chains listed as cytomegalovirus-associated. Most TCR beta V segments were productive about 87% or about 30% of the time in an earlier analysis. Immune exposure data for these donors was limited to CMV serostatus.

The origin of this receptor is a woman in her 30s in good health and CMV-seropositive. The chain joins TRBV6-5 to TRBJ1-4, with D unresolved. Sequencing was carried out using PBMCs. CDR3 protein: CASSPTVNLNEKLFF. CDR3 sequence (DNA): TGTGCCAGCAGCCCCACAGTTAACCTTAATGAAAAACTGTTTTTT.